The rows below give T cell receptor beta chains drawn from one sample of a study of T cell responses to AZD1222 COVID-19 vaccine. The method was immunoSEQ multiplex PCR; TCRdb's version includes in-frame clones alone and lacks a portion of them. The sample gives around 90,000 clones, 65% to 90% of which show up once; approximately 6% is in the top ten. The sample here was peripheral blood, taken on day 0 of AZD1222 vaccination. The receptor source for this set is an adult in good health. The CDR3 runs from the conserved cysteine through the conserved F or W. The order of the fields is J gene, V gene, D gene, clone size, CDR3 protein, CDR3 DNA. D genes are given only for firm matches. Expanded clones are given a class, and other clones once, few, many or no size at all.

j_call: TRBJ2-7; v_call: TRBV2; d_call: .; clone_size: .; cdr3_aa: CASTLGPPSYEQYF; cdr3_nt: TGTGCCAGCACCCTAGGACCGCCTTCCTACGAGCAGTACTTC
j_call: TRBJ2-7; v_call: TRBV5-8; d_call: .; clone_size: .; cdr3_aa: CASSLWGSYEQYF; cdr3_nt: TGTGCCAGCAGCTTGTGGGGAAGTTACGAGCAGTACTTC
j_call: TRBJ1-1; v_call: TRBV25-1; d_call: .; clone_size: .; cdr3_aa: CASSELAGETEAFF; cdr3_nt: TGTGCCAGCAGTGAACTTGCGGGGGAGACTGAAGCTTTCTTT
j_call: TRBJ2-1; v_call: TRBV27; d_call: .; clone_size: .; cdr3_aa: CASKGEVAEYNEQFF; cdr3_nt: TGTGCCAGCAAGGGTGAGGTAGCGGAGTACAATGAGCAGTTCTTC
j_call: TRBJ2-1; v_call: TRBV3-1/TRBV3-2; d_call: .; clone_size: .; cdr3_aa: CASSQSSGPEGNEQFF; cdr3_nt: TGTGCCAGCAGCCAAAGCTCCGGGCCCGAGGGTAATGAGCAGTTCTTC
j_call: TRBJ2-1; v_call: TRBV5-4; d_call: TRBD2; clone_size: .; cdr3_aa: CASSLGIGGGPNEQFF; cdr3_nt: TGTGCCAGCAGCTTGGGTATCGGGGGGGGCCCCAATGAGCAGTTCTTC
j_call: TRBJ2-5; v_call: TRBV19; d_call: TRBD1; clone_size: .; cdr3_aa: CASSMVPGGQQETQYF; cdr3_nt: TGTGCCAGTAGTATGGTCCCAGGGGGTCAACAAGAGACCCAGTACTTC
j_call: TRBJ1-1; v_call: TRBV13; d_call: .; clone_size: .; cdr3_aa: CASSVRDTNTEAFF; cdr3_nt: TGTGCCAGCAGCGTCCGGGACACGAACACTGAAGCTTTCTTT
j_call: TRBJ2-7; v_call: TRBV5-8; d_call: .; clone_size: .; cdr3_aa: CASSLVPGVEEQYF; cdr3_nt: TGTGCCAGCAGCTTGGTGCCGGGAGTCGAAGAGCAGTACTTC
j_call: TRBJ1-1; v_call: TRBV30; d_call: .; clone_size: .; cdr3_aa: CAWSAAANTEAFF; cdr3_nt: TGTGCCTGGAGTGCGGCAGCCAACACTGAAGCTTTCTTT
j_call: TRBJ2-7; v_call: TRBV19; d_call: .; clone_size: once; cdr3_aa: CASSHPRGQAFYEQYF; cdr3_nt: TGTGCCAGTAGTCACCCCCGGGGACAAGCCTTCTACGAGCAGTACTTC
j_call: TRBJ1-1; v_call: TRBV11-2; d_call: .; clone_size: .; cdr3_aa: CASSLLRPENAKAFF; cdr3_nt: TGTGCCAGCAGCTTATTGCGTCCCGAGAACGCCAAAGCTTTCTTT
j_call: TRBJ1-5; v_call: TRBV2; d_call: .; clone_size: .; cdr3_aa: CASSAQALGQPQHF; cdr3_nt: TGTGCCAGCAGCGCTCAGGCTTTGGGACAGCCCCAGCATTTT
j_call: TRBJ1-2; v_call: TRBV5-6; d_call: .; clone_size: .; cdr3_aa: CASSRAGLGGGYGYTF; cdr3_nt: TGTGCCAGCAGCCGGGCAGGGCTGGGGGGTGGCTATGGCTACACCTTC
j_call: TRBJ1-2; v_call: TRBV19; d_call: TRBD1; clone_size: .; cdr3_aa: CASSIAGTGGYGYTF; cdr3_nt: TGTGCCAGTAGTATAGCTGGGACAGGTGGCTATGGCTACACCTTC
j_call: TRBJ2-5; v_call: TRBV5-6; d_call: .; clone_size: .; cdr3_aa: CASTGGRKETQYF; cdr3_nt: TGTGCCAGCACCGGGGGTCGGAAAGAGACCCAGTACTTC
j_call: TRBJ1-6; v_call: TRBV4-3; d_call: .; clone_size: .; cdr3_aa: CASSQQQGGNSPLHF; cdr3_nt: TGCGCCAGCAGCCAACAACAGGGAGGGAATTCACCCCTCCACTTT
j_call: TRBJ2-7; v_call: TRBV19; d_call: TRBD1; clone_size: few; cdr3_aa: CASSVGTGDSYEQYF; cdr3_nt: TGTGCCAGTAGTGTGGGGACAGGGGATTCCTACGAGCAGTACTTC
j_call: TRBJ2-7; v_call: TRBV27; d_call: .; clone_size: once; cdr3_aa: CASSFVLGKQYF; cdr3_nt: TGTGCCAGCAGTTTTGTTTTAGGAAAGCAGTACTTC
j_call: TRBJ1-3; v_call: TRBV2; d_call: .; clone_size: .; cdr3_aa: CASSDPQGINTIYF; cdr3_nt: TGTGCCAGCAGTGACCCACAGGGTATAAACACCATATATTTT
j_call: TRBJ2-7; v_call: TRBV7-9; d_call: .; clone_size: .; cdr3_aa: CASSLGAYEQYF; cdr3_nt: TGTGCCAGCAGCTTAGGTGCCTACGAGCAGTACTTC
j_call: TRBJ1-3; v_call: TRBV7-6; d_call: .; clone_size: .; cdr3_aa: CASSRTNTGNTIYF; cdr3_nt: TGTGCCAGCAGCCGGACCAATACTGGAAACACCATATATTTT
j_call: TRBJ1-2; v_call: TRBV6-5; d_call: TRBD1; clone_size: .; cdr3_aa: CASSKQGAQGYGYTF; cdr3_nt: TGTGCCAGCAGTAAACAGGGGGCGCAGGGCTATGGCTACACCTTC
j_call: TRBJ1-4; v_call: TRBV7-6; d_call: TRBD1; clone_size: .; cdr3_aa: CASSLADRGREKLFF; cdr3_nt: TGTGCCAGCAGCTTGGCGGACAGGGGGCGCGAAAAACTGTTTTTT
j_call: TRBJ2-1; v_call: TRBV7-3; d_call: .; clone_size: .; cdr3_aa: CASSLYPQSSYNEQFF; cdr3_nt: TGTGCCAGCAGCTTATATCCGCAGAGCTCCTACAATGAGCAGTTCTTC
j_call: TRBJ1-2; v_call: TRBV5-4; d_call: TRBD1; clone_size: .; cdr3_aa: CASSLVVRGPNYGYTF; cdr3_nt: TGTGCCAGCAGCTTGGTAGTGAGGGGGCCTAACTATGGCTACACCTTC
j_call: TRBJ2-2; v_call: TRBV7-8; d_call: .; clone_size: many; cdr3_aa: CASSLLQGPTGELFF; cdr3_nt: TGTGCCAGCAGCTTACTGCAGGGGCCCACCGGGGAGCTGTTTTTT
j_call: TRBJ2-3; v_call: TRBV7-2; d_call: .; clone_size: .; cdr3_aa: CASSLHASGTDTQYF; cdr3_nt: TGTGCCAGCAGCTTACATGCTAGCGGCACAGATACGCAGTATTTT
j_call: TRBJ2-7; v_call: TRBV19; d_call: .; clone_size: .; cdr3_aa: CASSIDGSLSSYEQYF; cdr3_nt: TGTGCCAGTAGTATTGATGGGTCACTGTCCTCCTACGAGCAGTACTTC
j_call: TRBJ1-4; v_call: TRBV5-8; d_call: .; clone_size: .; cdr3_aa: CASSPGLTTNEKLFF; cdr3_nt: TGTGCCAGCAGCCCTGGACTTACAACTAATGAAAAACTGTTTTTT
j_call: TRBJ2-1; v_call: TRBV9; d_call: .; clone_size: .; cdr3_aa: CASSVAGYSSYNEQFF; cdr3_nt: TGTGCCAGCAGCGTAGCCGGGTATTCGTCCTACAATGAGCAGTTCTTC
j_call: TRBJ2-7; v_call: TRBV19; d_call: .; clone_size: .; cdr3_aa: CASSKVGLRYEQYF; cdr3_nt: TGTGCCAGTAGTAAGGTCGGACTACGCTACGAGCAGTACTTC
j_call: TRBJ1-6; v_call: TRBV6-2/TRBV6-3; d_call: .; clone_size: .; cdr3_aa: CASSYSIRTSSLHF; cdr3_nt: TGTGCCAGCAGTTACTCTATCCGTACGTCATCCCTCCACTTT
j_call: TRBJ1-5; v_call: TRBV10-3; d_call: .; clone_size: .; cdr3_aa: CAISQPDQPQHF; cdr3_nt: TGTGCCATCAGTCAACCCGATCAGCCCCAGCATTTT
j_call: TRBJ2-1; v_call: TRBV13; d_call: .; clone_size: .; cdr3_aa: CASSLTENEQFF; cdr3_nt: TGTGCCAGCAGCTTAACAGAAAATGAGCAGTTCTTC
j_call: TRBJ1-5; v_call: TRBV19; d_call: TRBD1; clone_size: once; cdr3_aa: CASSAGQKNQPQHF; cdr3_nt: TGTGCCAGTAGTGCGGGACAGAAAAATCAGCCCCAGCATTTT
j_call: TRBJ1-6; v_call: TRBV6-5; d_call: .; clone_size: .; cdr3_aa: CASIGVGSYNSPLHF; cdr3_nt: TGTGCCAGCATAGGGGTAGGCTCCTATAATTCACCCCTCCACTTT
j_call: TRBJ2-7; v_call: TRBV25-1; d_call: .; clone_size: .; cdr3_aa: CASSEAGTQTTYEQYF; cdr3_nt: TGTGCCAGCAGTGAGGCCGGGACTCAGACTACCTACGAGCAGTACTTC
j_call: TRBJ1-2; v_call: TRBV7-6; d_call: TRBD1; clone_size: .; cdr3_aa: CASSLSGGAGYTF; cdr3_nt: TGTGCCAGCAGCTTATCAGGGGGCGCAGGCTACACCTTC
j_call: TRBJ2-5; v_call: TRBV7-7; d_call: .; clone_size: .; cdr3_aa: CASSVTGSQETQYF; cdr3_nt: TGTGCCAGCAGCGTAACAGGGTCTCAAGAGACCCAGTACTTC
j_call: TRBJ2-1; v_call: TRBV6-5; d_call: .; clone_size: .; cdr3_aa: CASSLGPGGNNEQFF; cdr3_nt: TGTGCCAGCAGTCTGGGCCCCGGGGGTAACAATGAGCAGTTCTTC
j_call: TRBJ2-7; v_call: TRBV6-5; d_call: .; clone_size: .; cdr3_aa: CASSYSRQGYYEQYF; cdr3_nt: TGTGCCAGCAGTTACTCCCGGCAGGGTTACTACGAGCAGTACTTC
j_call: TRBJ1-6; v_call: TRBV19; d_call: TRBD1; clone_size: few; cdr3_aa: CASTTRGHSPLHF; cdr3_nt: TGTGCCAGTACGACCAGGGGGCATTCACCCCTCCACTTT
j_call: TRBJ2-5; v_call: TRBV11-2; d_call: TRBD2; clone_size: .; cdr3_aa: CASSLGTSGGRGQTQYF; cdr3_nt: TGTGCCAGCAGCTTAGGGACTAGCGGGGGCCGGGGACAGACCCAGTACTTC
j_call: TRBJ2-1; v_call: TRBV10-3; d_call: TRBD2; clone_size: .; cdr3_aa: CAISPAGGSNEQFF; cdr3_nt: TGTGCCATCAGCCCAGCGGGAGGATCAAATGAGCAGTTCTTC
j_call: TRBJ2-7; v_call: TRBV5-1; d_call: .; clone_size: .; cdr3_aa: CASSSGVRYEQYF; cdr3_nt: TGCGCCAGCAGCTCTGGGGTTAGGTACGAGCAGTACTTC
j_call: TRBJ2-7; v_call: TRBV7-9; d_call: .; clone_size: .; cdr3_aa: CASSWAGYEQYF; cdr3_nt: TGTGCCAGCAGCTGGGCGGGTTACGAGCAGTACTTC
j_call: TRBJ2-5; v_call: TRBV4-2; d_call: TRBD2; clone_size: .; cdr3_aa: CASSQDGGLAGRETQYF; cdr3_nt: TGTGCCAGCAGCCAAGATGGGGGACTAGCGGGGCGGGAGACCCAGTACTTC
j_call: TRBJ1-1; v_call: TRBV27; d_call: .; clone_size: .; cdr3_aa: CASSFLLFGLPTEAFF; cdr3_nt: TGTGCCAGCAGTTTCTTACTTTTTGGGCTTCCCACTGAAGCTTTCTTT
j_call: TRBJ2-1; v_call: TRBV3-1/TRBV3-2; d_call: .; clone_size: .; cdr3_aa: CASSQVLRSYNEQFF; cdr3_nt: TGTGCCAGCAGCCAAGTGTTGCGCAGTTACAATGAGCAGTTCTTC
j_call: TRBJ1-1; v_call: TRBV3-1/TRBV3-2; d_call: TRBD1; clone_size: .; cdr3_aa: CASSLLRGRAFF; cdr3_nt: TGTGCCAGCAGCCTCTTAAGGGGGCGAGCTTTCTTT
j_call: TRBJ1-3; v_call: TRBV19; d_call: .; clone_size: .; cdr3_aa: CASSIGGAGNTIYF; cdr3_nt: TGTGCCAGTAGTATCGGGGGTGCTGGAAACACCATATATTTT
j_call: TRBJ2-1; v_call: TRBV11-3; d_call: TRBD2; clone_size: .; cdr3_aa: CASSSSGVDYNEQFF; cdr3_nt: TGTGCCAGCAGCAGTAGCGGGGTGGATTACAATGAGCAGTTCTTC
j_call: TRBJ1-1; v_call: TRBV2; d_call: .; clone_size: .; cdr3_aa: CANSPERSTEAFF; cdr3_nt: TGTGCCAACTCTCCCGAGAGGTCCACTGAAGCTTTCTTT
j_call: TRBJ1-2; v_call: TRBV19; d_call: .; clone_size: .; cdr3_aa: CASSPPRGSSYTF; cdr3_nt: TGTGCCAGTAGCCCGCCGAGGGGTTCGAGCTACACCTTC